Listed below are T cell receptor beta chains from one sample, sequenced in a study of cytotoxic CD8 clonotypes in ibrutinib-treated CLL. The assay was immunoSEQ multiplex PCR, and TCRdb's table has in-frame clones only and misses some. The sample contains fewer than 400,000 clones, 60% to 80% of which appear only once. The source was PBMCs, collected after 36 months of ibrutinib treatment. All receptors derive from a human donor with chronic lymphocytic leukemia. CDR3s leave out the opening cysteine and the closing phenylalanine or tryptophan. Each record gives: V gene, J gene, D gene, CDR3 protein. D genes are given only for firm matches.

>TRBV10-3|TRBJ2-2|TRBD2
AISEPWTSGTGELF
>TRBV18|TRBJ1-5|NA
ASSPQGGQPQH
>TRBV7-8|TRBJ1-2|TRBD1
ASSGRDRVGYT
>TRBV9|TRBJ1-2|NA
ASSSGRRGWLYGYT
>TRBV6-6|TRBJ2-7|TRBD2
ASSYSSLAGYEQY
>TRBV27|TRBJ2-1|NA
ASGEGMWIDEQF
>TRBV6-5|TRBJ2-6|NA
ASSSEGAGANVLT
>TRBV6-6|TRBJ1-4|NA
ASASGNEKLF
>TRBV5-1|TRBJ1-3|NA
ASSLSLGATSGNTIY
>TRBV15|TRBJ1-1|NA
ATSRLGNEAF
>TRBV6-5|TRBJ1-2|TRBD1
ASSGGTGGYYGYT
>TRBV10-2|TRBJ1-5|NA
ASSLVISNQPQH
>TRBV6-1|TRBJ1-1|TRBD1
ASIRQGKMNTEAF
>TRBV5-1|TRBJ2-7|NA
ASSLLGARDEQY
>TRBV6-5|TRBJ1-5|NA
ASSRGGISNQPQH
>TRBV10-1|TRBJ2-1|NA
ASSESGVGEQF
>TRBV5-1|TRBJ2-3|NA
ASSLADMSTDTQY
>TRBV4-2|TRBJ1-6|NA
ASSQGADSYNSPLH
>TRBV6-6|TRBJ1-1|NA
ASSNPFTVNTEAF
>TRBV7-8|TRBJ2-7|NA
ASRPGESYEQY
>TRBV4-1|TRBJ2-4|TRBD1
ASSRDRLAKNIQY